A single sample gave rise to the 23 T cell receptor beta chains below, sequenced in a study of a mutant IDH1 vaccine in newly diagnosed glioma. Antigens for these TCRs are unknown. The data were produced by immunoSEQ multiplex PCR, yet TCRdb's version contains in-frame clones alone and is incomplete. The sample contains over 45,000 clones, approximately 80% of which appear only once. Time point: week 5, during vaccination. With topical imiquimod, each dose of the vaccine consisted of 300 ug of mutant IDH1 20-mer peptide. Here the sequenced sample was PBMCs, taken from a glioma patient whose treatment included an IDH1 peptide vaccine. All receptors derive from a man between 25 and 39 years old with glioma.

The V call is TRBV6-1, the J call TRBJ2-7, with a tentative D call TRBD1 (6 bases). CDR3 size: 14 residues. CDR1 and CDR2 from the germline V gene are MNHNS and SASEGT. V was shortened by 4 bases and J by 7 bases, with 17 bases between the two germline ends. Here the CDR3 DNA reads TGTGCCAGCAGTGCAGAAGGGGGATCGGGGGAGCAGTACTTC. Encoded protein: CASSAEGGSGEQYF.

The CDR3 spells CASSEVGIGGKLFF. Here the CDR3 DNA reads TGTGCCAGCAGTGAGGTTGGGATCGGAGGGAAACTGTTTTTT. The chain combines TRBV6-5 with TRBJ1-4; D uncertain. The CDR3 consists of 14 residues. From germline, CDR1 is MNHEY and CDR2 SVGAGI. V was cut by 5 bases and J by 11 bases, with 18 bases left in between.

This clone was seen only a few times. The genes are TRBV5-4 and TRBJ1-1; 9 positions match TRBD1. Germline CDR1 and CDR2: SGHNT and YYREEE (reference sequence). V trimming: 4 bases; J trimming: 4 bases; junction bases outside the gene matches: 8. This CDR3 has 15 residues. The CDR3 region is CASSRGTGRSTEAFF. In DNA form, the CDR3 reads TGTGCCAGCAGCCGGGGGACAGGGAGGAGCACTGAAGCTTTCTTT.

As DNA, the CDR3 is TGTGCCAGTAATCGACTAGCGGGGACCCAAGAGACCCAGTACTTC. It translates to CASNRLAGTQETQYF. This sequence joins TRBV19 and TRBJ2-7, with TRBD2 matching over 11 bases. The J call may be mistaken, given a closer DNA end match to TRBJ2-5. The V gene's germline CDR1 is LNHDA and CDR2 SQIVND (reference sequence). The length of the CDR3 is 15 residues.

The CDR3 protein is CASSGPQGYNSPLHF. As DNA, the CDR3 is TGTGCCAGCAGCGGCCCACAGGGGTATAATTCACCCCTCCACTTT. The chain links TRBV9 to TRBJ1-6; 7 bases line up with TRBD1. The CDR3 is 15 amino acids. Germline CDR1 SGDLS, CDR2 YYNGEE. With 3 bases clipped from V and 4 bases from J, the junction kept 4 bases outside the gene matches.

The chain uses TRBV29-1 and TRBJ2-1; a possible D gene is TRBD1 (5 bases). Per germline, CDR1 SQVTM and CDR2 ANQGSEA. The CDR3 length is 13 residues. V lost 5 bases and J lost 0, with 8 bases in between. The DNA of the CDR3 is TGCAGCGTTTACAGGAGCTCCTACAATGAGCAGTTCTTC. Its protein is CSVYRSSYNEQFF.

The chain has TRBV5-4 and TRBJ1-5, with D uncertain. Germline CDR1 and CDR2: SGHNT and YYREEE (reference sequence). V lost 7 bases and J lost 4, with 18 bases in between. This CDR3 has 15 residues. DNA of the CDR3: TGTGCCAGCGGTCGTTTTGCGGAAAGAAATCAGCCCCAGCATTTT. Translating it yields CASGRFAERNQPQHF.

The count of this clone is one. This CDR3 reads CASSPSVGATNEKLFF. CDR3 DNA sequence: TGTGCCAGCAGCCCTTCCGTGGGGGCAACTAATGAAAAACTGTTTTTT. The rearrangement links TRBV11-2 to TRBJ1-4; possibly TRBD1 for D (5 bases). Germline CDR1 is SGHAT and CDR2 is FQNNGV. The CDR3 consists of 16 residues. With 5 bases removed from V and 0 bases from J, the gap between germline ends came to 13 bases.

This chain connects TRBV9 to TRBJ2-1, with 8 bases identical to TRBD2. The germline V gene encodes CDR1 SGDLS and CDR2 YYNGEE. The length of the CDR3 is 16 residues. The V and J ends lost 0 bases and 4 bases, in that order; junction bases with no gene match: 6. The CDR3 DNA follows: TGTGCCAGCAGCGTAGGAGCGGGGGCGGGATACAATGAGCAGTTCTTC. This sequence encodes CASSVGAGAGYNEQFF.

The gene calls are TRBV10-3 and TRBJ1-5; possible D gene TRBD1, 5 bases. The CDR3 has 15 amino acids. V lost 3 bases and J 7 bases, leaving 16 bases between the germline ends. The V gene's germline CDR1 is ENHRY and CDR2 SYGVKD. The CDR3, as DNA: TGTGCCATCAGTGATTCGGACAATGGGGAGCAGCCCCAGCATTTT. It codes for CAISDSDNGEQPQHF.

The rearrangement links TRBV7-9 to TRBJ1-1; D remains ambiguous. Trimming cost V 4 bases and J 1 base, with 16 bases left between them. The CDR3 covers 16 residues. CDR1 is SEHNR and CDR2 is FQNEAQ in the germline V gene (reference sequence). The CDR3 region is CASSSYLKQENTEAFF. CDR3 DNA: TGTGCCAGCAGCTCCTATTTAAAACAAGAGAACACTGAAGCTTTCTTT.

The genes are TRBV18 and TRBJ2-7; a weak D match, TRBD2 (5 bases). Germline CDR1 KGHSH, CDR2 LQKENI. V lost 3 bases to trimming and J lost 6 bases, with 15 bases between them. The length of the CDR3 is 14 residues. The CDR3 DNA follows: TGTGCCAGCTCACCTGGGAAGAGGGCGGGCGAGCAGTACTTC. Protein sequence: CASSPGKRAGEQYF.

The J gene is TRBJ1-5, the V gene TRBV19; tentatively, D is TRBD1 (5 bases). Per the germline V gene, CDR1 is LNHDA and CDR2 is SQIVND (reference sequence). The CDR3 spans 18 residues. The V end lost 6 bases, the J end lost 0 bases, and 21 bases lay between the germline ends. CDR3 nucleotides: TGTGCCAGTAGACGTGAGGGGCGAGGGCCTTATAGCAATCAGCCCCAGCATTTT. Amino acids: CASRREGRGPYSNQPQHF.

The rearrangement links TRBV5-4 to TRBJ2-5; possible D gene TRBD2, 6 bases. The germline CDR1 and CDR2 sequences are SGHNT and YYREEE (reference sequence). The germline V and J ends were trimmed by 5 bases and 1 base, with 15 bases remaining between them. There are 15 residues in the CDR3. DNA for the CDR3: TGTGCCAGCAGTCCAACCGGAGGGTTCCAAGAGACCCAGTACTTC. It encodes CASSPTGGFQETQYF.

V is TRBV5-4 and J is TRBJ2-1; 8 positions agree with TRBD2. Germline V CDR1 and CDR2: SGHNT, YYREEE (reference sequence). Trimming removed 4 bases from V and 3 bases from J; junction bases left unmatched: 9. The CDR3 runs to 16 residues. CDR3 sequence (DNA): TGTGCCAGCAGCATCCGAACTAGCGGCCACTACAATGAGCAGTTCTTC. It encodes CASSIRTSGHYNEQFF.

This rearrangement joins TRBV6-5 to TRBJ1-6, with D perhaps matching TRBD1 (5 bases). The CDR3 runs to 15 residues. V dropped 0 bases and J dropped 7 bases, with 10 bases sitting between them. From germline, CDR1 is MNHEY and CDR2 SVGAGI. The CDR3 sequence is CASSYSSRVNSPLHF. DNA of the CDR3: TGTGCCAGCAGTTACTCGTCCAGGGTCAATTCACCCCTCCACTTT.

The rearrangement links TRBV27 to TRBJ2-1; a possible D gene is TRBD2 (7 bases). V lost 0 bases, J lost 9 bases, and 18 bases lay in between. The CDR3 length is 16 residues. Germline loops: CDR1 MNHEY, CDR2 SMNVEV (reference sequence). DNA for the CDR3: TGTGCCAGCAGTTTATCGCGGACGGGGGGCAGACTTGAGCAGTTCTTC. It translates to CASSLSRTGGRLEQFF.

The rearrangement uses TRBV9 and TRBJ2-3; 8 nucleotides align to TRBD2. This CDR3 has 15 amino acids. The V gene end was trimmed by 4 bases and the J gene end by 0 bases; junction bases not matched to a gene: 4. Per the germline V gene, CDR1 is SGDLS and CDR2 is YYNGEE. CDR3: CASSPGGPSTDTQYF. The CDR3 nucleotides are TGTGCCAGCAGCCCGGGGGGGCCGAGCACAGATACGCAGTATTTT.

The chain joins TRBV18 to TRBJ2-3; TRBD1 is a possible D gene (5 bases). CDR3 length equals 16 residues. Trimming removed 3 bases from V and 4 bases from J, with 17 bases in between. CDR1 KGHSH and CDR2 LQKENI come from the germline V gene. CDR3 amino acids: CASSPAAGWTADTQYF. In DNA, the CDR3 is TGTGCCAGCTCACCTGCCGCAGGGTGGACGGCAGATACGCAGTATTTT.

The chain has TRBV6-1 and TRBJ1-1, with a weak D call TRBD1 (5 bases). Deletions cut 5 bases from V and 4 bases from J, with 8 bases between. CDR1 is MNHNS, CDR2 SASEGT, per germline. The CDR3 consists of 12 residues. The CDR3 sequence is CASSWGGTEAFF. DNA of the CDR3: TGTGCCAGCAGTTGGGGGGGCACTGAAGCTTTCTTT.

The V gene is TRBV6-4, the J gene TRBJ1-6; no clear D. The ends were cut back, 4 bases at V and 2 bases at J, with 3 bases in the middle. Germline CDR1 and CDR2: MRHNA and SNTAGT. CDR3 length equals 13 residues. CDR3 sequence reads: CASSVTYNSPLHF. CDR3 nucleotides: TGTGCCAGCAGTGTTACCTATAATTCACCCCTCCACTTT.

The rearrangement joins TRBV14 to TRBJ1-1; D is undetermined. Trimming pared 1 base from V and 4 bases from J, leaving 16 bases between. The CDR3 has 16 amino acids. Germline V gives CDR1 SGHDN, CDR2 FVKESK. CDR3 nucleotides: TGTGCCAGCAGCCAAGCGAGACCGACGTCGGCCACTGAAGCTTTCTTT. Translation gives CASSQARPTSATEAFF.

Details on this clone: Mismatch with germline at one junction end may stem from a read error. This chain connects TRBV5-1 to TRBJ1-1, with unresolved D. The CDR3 contains 13 residues. Per germline, CDR1 SGHRS and CDR2 YFSETQ. The CDR3 spells CASSLEAEVEAFF. The CDR3 coding sequence is TGTGCCAGCAGCTTGGAGGCAGAGGTTGAAGCTTTCTTT.